These 7 T cell receptor beta chains share one sample of origin, sequenced in a study of blood T cells in healthy people across ages. The use of a sample-barcoded 5' primer and a J-beta primer mix characterized a second PCR of roughly 6 to 12 cycles. TCRdb fed the 5' RACE reads into MiXCR, producing one record per CDR3 protein. The sample includes roughly 700,000 distinct CDR3 sequences, about a third of them seen just once. Sequenced material: blood. Receptor source: a woman over 75 in good health.

This clonotype was observed many times. The V gene is TRBV7-9, the J gene TRBJ2-7; unclear D gene. CDR1 SEHNR and CDR2 FQNEAQ come from the germline V gene (reference sequence). The V and J ends lost 1 base and 1 base respectively, with 8 bases between them. This CDR3 region has 14 residues. The CDR3, as DNA: TGTGCCAGCAGCTTAGGATCCAGATCCTACGAGCAGTACTTC. Encoded protein: CASSLGSRSYEQYF.

This clonotype came up many times. This chain connects TRBV7-9 to TRBJ2-1; the D is unclear. Germline CDR1 reads SEHNR; CDR2 reads FQNEAQ (reference sequence). Trimming shortened V by 5 bases and J by 6 bases, and 20 bases separated the two germline ends. This CDR3 has 16 residues. CDR3: CASSPRSASLGNEQFF. The CDR3, as DNA: TGTGCCAGCAGCCCCCGTTCGGCGTCACTCGGCAATGAGCAGTTCTTC.

This chain joins TRBV7-2 and TRBJ1-5; TRBD1 might be the D (6 bases). Trimming took 5 bases from V and 4 from J, leaving 15 bases between them. The germline CDR1 and CDR2 sequences are SGHTA and FQGNSA. The CDR3 runs to 15 residues. This CDR3 is CASSPMGARNQPQHF. The CDR3 DNA reads as TGTGCCAGCAGCCCCATGGGGGCAAGGAATCAGCCCCAGCATTTT.

The chain carries TRBV28 and TRBJ2-7; 7 nucleotides match TRBD1. The trim removed 5 bases at V and 4 bases at J, leaving 14 bases unmatched. Per germline, CDR1 MDHEN and CDR2 SYDVKM. The CDR3 is 16 residues long. The chain's CDR3 is CASSPPPRGGRYEQYF. Here the CDR3 DNA reads TGTGCCAGCAGTCCGCCGCCCCGAGGGGGCAGATACGAGCAGTACTTC.

The chain uses TRBV7-2 and TRBJ2-5; 11 positions agree with TRBD2. This CDR3 spans 12 amino acids. V shed 6 bases and J 10 bases; nucleotides not matched to a gene: 4. Looked up from germline, CDR1 is SGHTA and CDR2 is FQGNSA. In nucleotides, the CDR3 is TGTGCCAGCAGTCGGACTAGCGGGTTCCAGTACTTC. Encoded protein: CASSRTSGFQYF. Combining the CDR3 with reference TRBV7-2 and TRBJ2-5 gives the whole variable domain GAGVSQSPSNKVTEKGKDVELRCDPISGHTALYWYRQSLGQGLEFLIYFQGNSAPDKSGLPSDRFSAERTGGSVSTLTIQRTQQEDSAVYLCASSRTSGFQYFGPGTRLLVL.

Concerning this clonotype itself: A much larger clone sits a single nucleotide away, making a read error possible. The chain carries TRBV5-6 and TRBJ2-7; D gene uncertain. CDR1 SGHDT and CDR2 YYEEEE come from the germline V gene. V lost 2 bases, J lost 9 bases, and 9 bases lay in between. The CDR3 loop spans 11 amino acids. CDR3 bases: TGTGCCAGCAGCTTTCGAGACTGGCAGTACTTC. This sequence encodes CASSFRDWQYF.

This rearrangement joins TRBV10-3 to TRBJ2-2; 11 bases map to TRBD1. Trimming removed 8 bases from V and 4 bases from J; junction bases left unmatched: 3. CDR1 is ENHRY, CDR2 SYGVKD, per germline. The CDR3 sequence is 14 residues long. Here the CDR3 reads CAILGQGATGELFF. The CDR3 nucleotides are TGTGCCATCCTTGGACAGGGGGCCACCGGGGAGCTGTTTTTT.